This T cell receptor (beta chain) was obtained from a study of T cells in localized non-small cell lung cancer. Germline V gives CDR1 SGHVS, CDR2 FNYEAQ. The V segment lost 3 bases and the J segment 3 bases; nucleotides outside the gene matches: 1. This CDR3 comprises 14 residues. This clone was observed many times. Its antigen is unidentified. Study-wide points: A median of approximately 50 clones ranked among the top 100 in tumor appeared in adjacent lung.

Generated by immunoSEQ multiplex PCR, the TCRdb table keeps only in-frame clones and is missing some. The sample holds some 50,000 clones, around 81% seen once. The sequences come from peripheral blood mononuclear cells, collected before any cancer treatment. This TCR was recovered from a man aged 40-75 years with stage III lung adenocarcinoma. The chain has TRBV7-6 and TRBJ2-7; 11 nucleotides line up with TRBD2. The DNA for the CDR3 is TGTGCCAGCAGCTTTGGACTAGCGGGCTACGAGCAGTACTTC. Translated, it gives CASSFGLAGYEQYF.